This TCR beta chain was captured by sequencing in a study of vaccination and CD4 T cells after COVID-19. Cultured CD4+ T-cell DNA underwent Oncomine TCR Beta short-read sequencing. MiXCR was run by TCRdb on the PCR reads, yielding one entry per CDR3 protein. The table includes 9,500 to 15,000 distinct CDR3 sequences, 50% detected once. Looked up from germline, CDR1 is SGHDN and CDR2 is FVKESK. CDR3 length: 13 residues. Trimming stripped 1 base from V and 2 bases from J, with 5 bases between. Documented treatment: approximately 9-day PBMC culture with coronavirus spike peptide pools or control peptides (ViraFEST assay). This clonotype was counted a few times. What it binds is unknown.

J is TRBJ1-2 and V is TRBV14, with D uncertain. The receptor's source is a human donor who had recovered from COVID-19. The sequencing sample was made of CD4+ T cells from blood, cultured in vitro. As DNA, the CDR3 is TGTGCCAGCAGCCAAGTTCCGAACTATGGCTACACCTTC. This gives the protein CASSQVPNYGYTF.